This TCR beta chain originates from a study of T cells in Graves' hyperthyroidism and ophthalmopathy. This clonotype has ten or more counts. Researchers took RNA transcripts and amplified the TCR beta CDR3 regions from them. The HTBI primer set drove a first-round RT-PCR of the TCR CDR3. TCRdb re-called the multiplex PCR reads with MiXCR, one entry per CDR3 protein. Among some 560,000 distinct CDR3 sequences listed, 14% were seen once. Trimming removed 5 bases at V and 3 bases at J, with 11 bases between. The CDR3 has 13 amino acids. CDR1 is MDHEN, CDR2 SYDVKM, per germline. The V call is TRBV28, the J call TRBJ2-7; D ambiguous. The sequence was obtained from a woman between 40 and 50 years old with Graves' hyperthyroidism. The sequencing sample was made of blood. This CDR3 reads CASSPRHLYEQYF. The CDR3 nucleotides are TGTGCCAGCAGTCCCCGACATCTCTACGAGCAGTACTTC.